The next 21 T cell receptor beta chains were all read from a single sample in a study of cytomegalovirus exposure and HLA in healthy donors. The PCR contained 60 Vbeta and 13 Jbeta primers. Libraries were prepared by immunoSEQ multiplex PCR; TCRdb keeps only in-frame clonotypes and omits some of them. Counted here are 120,000 to 150,000 clones, 73% occurring once; the ten biggest clones make up 1.5% to 2%. Sequencing was performed on PBMCs. The receptors here all came from a woman aged 18-29 years in good health and CMV-seronegative.

This clone was seen a handful of times. The rearrangement uses TRBV7-9 and TRBJ2-3, with D possibly TRBD1 on 6 matching bases. V dropped 4 bases and J dropped 5 bases, with 16 bases sitting between them. Germline CDR1 reads SEHNR; CDR2 reads FQNEAQ (reference sequence). The CDR3 loop spans 15 amino acids. CDR3 DNA: TGTGCCAGCAGCTCTACAGGGAACGGCGGAGATACGCAGTATTTT. This translates into CASSSTGNGGDTQYF.

Regarding this clone: The sample carries other DNA sequences with the same CDR3. This sequence joins TRBV18 and TRBJ2-1; TRBD2 agrees at 10 bases. The CDR3 runs 15 residues. Trimming cost V 2 bases and J 6 bases; bases outside gene matches: 4. Germline loops: CDR1 KGHSH, CDR2 LQKENI. DNA for the CDR3: TGTGCCAGCTCACCAGGAAGCGGGAGGGCCAATGAGCAGTTCTTC. This translates into CASSPGSGRANEQFF.

This rearrangement joins TRBV18 to TRBJ2-1; maybe TRBD2 (7 bases). The CDR3 covers 16 residues. Trimming cost V 6 bases and J 6 bases, with 21 bases left between them. Germline V lookup: CDR1 KGHSH, CDR2 LQKENI. DNA of the CDR3: TGTGCCAGCTCCCGGGACACTGCGGGAGTAGGCAATGAGCAGTTCTTC. Residues: CASSRDTAGVGNEQFF.

V is TRBV19 and J is TRBJ1-5; D not resolved. Germline V gives CDR1 LNHDA, CDR2 SQIVND (reference sequence). Trimming shortened V by 5 bases and J by 2 bases, and 10 bases separated the two germline ends. This CDR3 is 14 amino acids long. The DNA for the CDR3 is TGTGCCAGTAGTCGCCGGCAGGGCAATCAGCCCCAGCATTTT. This gives the protein CASSRRQGNQPQHF.

The chain is built from TRBV29-1 and TRBJ1-1; weak D call: TRBD1 (5 bases). Deletions cut 2 bases from V and 1 base from J, with 11 bases between. This CDR3 is 14 amino acids long. From germline, CDR1 is SQVTM and CDR2 ANQGSEA. This chain's CDR3 is CSVEFRVQNTEAFF. The CDR3 DNA reads TGCAGCGTTGAATTCAGGGTCCAGAACACTGAAGCTTTCTTT.

The rearrangement joins TRBV7-2 to TRBJ1-5; D unclear. Germline V gene sequence: CDR1 SGHTA, CDR2 FQGNSA. This CDR3 comprises 12 residues. The ends were cut back, 3 bases at V and 3 bases at J, with 3 bases in the middle. CDR3 in DNA: TGTGCCAGCAGCTTTCACAATCAGCCCCAGCATTTT. Translating gives CASSFHNQPQHF.

The chain joins TRBV15 to TRBJ2-3, with 8 bases identical to TRBD1. Trimming took 6 bases from V and 2 from J; bases not matched to a gene: 4. Germline V gene lookup returns CDR1 LNHNV and CDR2 YYDKDF (reference sequence). This CDR3 region has 14 residues. The CDR3 region is CATRRQGLTDTQYF. The CDR3 DNA sequence: TGTGCCACCAGGCGACAGGGGCTCACAGATACGCAGTATTTT.

The chain couples TRBV6-5 to TRBJ2-7; 7 bases align to TRBD1. The germline V gene encodes CDR1 MNHEY and CDR2 SVGAGI. The CDR3 consists of 13 residues. The ends lost 4 bases at V and 5 bases at J; junction bases unmatched: 5. In DNA form, the CDR3 reads TGTGCCAGCAGTTCCGACAGGGCGCACGAGCAGTACTTC. Amino acid sequence: CASSSDRAHEQYF.

The chain is built from TRBV4-3 and TRBJ1-5; D not resolved. The germline V gene encodes CDR1 LGHNA and CDR2 YSLEER. The CDR3 consists of 15 residues. V lost 1 base to trimming and J lost 2 bases, with 9 bases between them. CDR3 DNA: TGCGCCAGCAGCCAAGGGAGATTTGGCAATCAGCCCCAGCATTTT. Protein: CASSQGRFGNQPQHF.

V usage is TRBV6-1 and J usage is TRBJ2-7, with D perhaps matching TRBD2 (5 bases). Between the trimmed V and J ends, which lost 4 bases and 3 bases, there was a span of 7 bases. This CDR3 comprises 12 residues. The germline gives CDR1 MNHNS, CDR2 SASEGT. The CDR3 DNA follows: TGTGCCAGCAGTGCGGACTTCTACGAGCAGTACTTC. Amino acids: CASSADFYEQYF.

V usage is TRBV18 and J usage is TRBJ1-5, with a possible D match to TRBD1 (6 bases). V was trimmed by 6 bases and J by 0 bases, leaving 18 bases between them. The CDR3 contains 17 residues. Germline lookup yields CDR1 KGHSH and CDR2 LQKENI. CDR3: CASSSTGIVHSNQPQHF. As DNA, the CDR3 is TGTGCCAGCTCGAGCACAGGGATCGTCCATAGCAATCAGCCCCAGCATTTT.

This sequence joins TRBV7-2 and TRBJ1-4; D perhaps matches TRBD1 (6 bases). The CDR3 spans 15 residues. The V end was cut by 0 bases, the J end by 7 bases, with 12 bases between. From germline, CDR1 is SGHTA and CDR2 FQGNSA. In nucleotides, the CDR3 is TGTGCCAGCAGCTTAGCGACAGGTCTAAGTGAAAAACTGTTTTTT. Its protein product is CASSLATGLSEKLFF.

This rearrangement joins TRBV7-9 to TRBJ2-7, with 7 bases fitting TRBD2. The CDR3 is 14 residues long. The V gene's germline CDR1 is SEHNR and CDR2 FQNEAQ (reference sequence). J lost 1 base, V lost 0 bases, and 0 bases had no gene match. CDR3 region: CASSLAGGSYEQYF. In DNA form, the CDR3 reads TGTGCCAGCAGCTTAGCGGGGGGGTCCTACGAGCAGTACTTC.

The CDR3 reads CASSIRLAGTDTQYF. Written as DNA, the CDR3 is TGTGCCAGTAGTATAAGACTAGCGGGAACAGATACGCAGTATTTT. The chain has TRBV19 and TRBJ2-3, with 11 bases that match TRBD2. J lost 3 bases, V lost 2 bases, and 1 base had no gene match. The CDR3 is 15 residues long. Germline values: CDR1 LNHDA, CDR2 SQIVND (reference sequence).

This clone was detected only a few times. V gene TRBV10-3 combines with J gene TRBJ2-1; 9 bases map to TRBD2. From germline, CDR1 is ENHRY and CDR2 SYGVKD. V shed 3 bases and J 5 bases; nucleotides not matched to a gene: 11. This CDR3 comprises 17 residues. The DNA for the CDR3 is TGTGCCATCAGTGACAGGCGGGCTAGCGGGGCACACAATGAGCAGTTCTTC. Translating it yields CAISDRRASGAHNEQFF.

V gene TRBV11-1 combines with J gene TRBJ2-5; 7 nucleotides line up with TRBD1. From germline, CDR1 is SGHAT and CDR2 FQDESV (reference sequence). The CDR3 consists of 15 residues. Losses at the gene ends were 5 bases for V and 2 bases for J; bases not matched to a gene: 8. CDR3 nucleotide sequence: TGTGCCAGCAGCCCGGACAGGAGATTTCAAGAGACCCAGTACTTC. Translated, it gives CASSPDRRFQETQYF.

This clone has just a few counts. The V gene is TRBV4-1, the J gene TRBJ1-1, with D maybe TRBD1 (6 bases). CDR3 length equals 12 residues. The V end lost 1 base, the J end lost 9 bases, and 9 bases lay between the germline ends. Germline V gene sequence: CDR1 MGHRA, CDR2 YSYEKL. CDR3 sequence (DNA): TGCGCCAGCAGCCAAGGGACAGCTAAAGCTTTCTTT. Translating it yields CASSQGTAKAFF.

This clone appeared a single time. The chain uses TRBV2 and TRBJ2-1; D is perhaps TRBD2 (5 bases). Germline values: CDR1 SNHLY, CDR2 FYNNEI. The germline V and J ends were trimmed by 3 bases and 1 base, with 10 bases remaining between them. The length of the CDR3 is 15 residues. CDR3 residues: CASSELSGSYNEQFF. The CDR3 region has the DNA TGTGCCAGCAGTGAGTTGTCGGGGTCCTACAATGAGCAGTTCTTC.

V is TRBV27 and J is TRBJ2-3, with D maybe TRBD1 (6 bases). Germline CDR1 MNHEY, CDR2 SMNVEV (reference sequence). This CDR3 is 18 amino acids long. V was trimmed by 2 bases and J by 2 bases, leaving 20 bases between them. The CDR3 sequence is CASSLKGHLQPPTDTQYF. CDR3 DNA sequence: TGTGCCAGCAGTTTAAAGGGACATCTACAGCCCCCCACAGATACGCAGTATTTT.

The chain is built from TRBV6-1 and TRBJ2-7, with D possibly being TRBD2 (5 bases). The CDR3 is 14 residues long. The V gene lost 3 bases and the J gene lost 7 bases, with 16 bases spanning the gap. Per the germline V gene, CDR1 is MNHNS and CDR2 is SASEGT. The CDR3 nucleotides read TGTGCCAGCAGTGAGACTACCCCTACTCGGGAGCAGTACGTC. This gives the protein CASSETTPTREQYV.

The rearrangement joins TRBV6-1 to TRBJ1-5; D is possibly TRBD1 (5 bases). Per the germline V gene, CDR1 is MNHNS and CDR2 is SASEGT. This CDR3 region has 15 residues. V was trimmed by 6 bases and J by 11 bases, leaving 23 bases between them. The CDR3 loop is CASRVGTVQGMAQHF. CDR3 nucleotides: TGTGCCAGCAGGGTGGGTACGGTTCAGGGAATGGCCCAGCATTTT.